Reported below is one TCR beta chain. The sample originates from a study of blood T cell repertoires in COVID-19. Data came from immunoSEQ multiplex PCR; TCRdb stores just in-frame clones and leaves some out. The repertoire holds 100,000 to 150,000 clones, 71% seen once, with under 0.95% in the top ten. This CDR3 contains 15 residues. Trimming removed 2 bases from V and 6 bases from J, with 16 bases in between. Germline lookup yields CDR1 ENHRY and CDR2 SYGVKD. This chain uses TRBV10-3 with TRBJ1-1; D perhaps matches TRBD1 (6 bases). The sequence came from a human donor with acute or convalescent COVID-19. The donor label of this sample is uncertain. Source material: peripheral blood. CDR3 sequence reads: CAISEREGGSAEAFF. DNA of the CDR3: TGTGCCATCAGTGAGCGGGAAGGGGGTTCCGCTGAAGCTTTCTTT.